This TCR beta chain was recovered during a study of shared clonotypes between healthy human individuals. Overall study context: Plates per donor: three CD4 naive, three CD4 memory, two CD8 naive, one CD8 memory. Notes on the study in general: On the whole, naive subsets had larger estimated richness than memory subsets had.

In the authors' methods: ImmunoSEQ junction-only sequences lacked quality scores, so their filtering differed. Some clones are missing from TCRdb's copy, which holds only in-frame ones; the method was immunoSEQ multiplex PCR. V and J calls and clone size follow that table, whereas D and trimming were derived from the DNA. The sample holds about 2 million clones, 85% to 95% seen once. Naive CD45RA+ and memory CD45RA-negative subsets were split from CD4+ cells. This CDR3 comprises 14 residues. V lost 2 bases and J lost 4; bases outside the gene matches: 4. Per germline, CDR1 SEHNR and CDR2 FQNEAQ (reference sequence). With regard to this clone: As yet, its antigen is unknown.

The sample comprised naive CD4+ T cells sorted from blood. Subset indicated: CD45RA+ positively selected. The TCR sequence derives from a man between 18 and 35 years old in good health. The chain employs TRBV7-9 and TRBJ1-2; 7 bases agree with TRBD1. This chain's CDR3 is CASSLPGQPYGYTF. In DNA, the CDR3 is TGTGCCAGCAGCTTACCGGGACAGCCCTATGGCTACACCTTC.